Sequencing of this T cell receptor beta chain was carried out in a study of CD8+ T cells in alopecia areata. Once RNA had been extracted, it was reverse transcribed into cDNA to act as the sequencing template. TCRdb's table, derived via immunoSEQ multiplex PCR, lists solely in-frame clones and lacks some. The repertoire includes more than 90,000 clones, roughly three fifths of them detected once, and 9% to 15% sits in the top ten. In germline, CDR1 is MGHRA, CDR2 YSYEKL. The CDR3 has 13 amino acids. V lost 2 bases to trimming and J lost 5 bases, with 9 bases between them. The table lists this clone with a few counts. Treatment specified: oral pan-JAK inhibitor, 5-10 mg twice daily. CD4+ and CD8+ T cells were sorted from PBMCs.

This rearrangement joins TRBV4-1 to TRBJ2-5; no clear D. This clonotype was sampled from a human donor with alopecia areata. Sequenced here: CD8+ T cells sorted from blood, sampled at week 24, from a patient treated with tofacitinib. The DNA for the CDR3 is TGCGCCAGCAGCCAAATTGGTTCGGAGACCCAGTACTTC. Residues: CASSQIGSETQYF.